Presented here are 32 T cell receptor beta chains from one specimen sequenced in a study of CD8 T cells in Susac syndrome. Random hexamers primed reverse transcription of about 0.45 to 1 ug RNA. TCRdb re-derived calls from the immunoSEQ multiplex PCR reads in MiXCR, one entry per CDR3 protein. The sample has tens of thousands of distinct CDR3 sequences, around 93% seen once. The sequencing sample was made of CD4+ T cells from PBMCs. Receptors originate from a human donor with Susac syndrome.

CDR3 coding DNA: TGTGCCAGCACTAGGGGACAGGGAGACACTGAAGCTTTCTTT. It is translated as CASTRGQGDTEAFF. The chain uses TRBV6-5 and TRBJ1-1; 9 bases fit TRBD1. J lost 3 bases, V lost 7 bases, and 6 bases had no gene match. Germline V gene lookup returns CDR1 MNHEY and CDR2 SVGAGI. The CDR3 runs 14 residues.

This chain links TRBV20-1 with TRBJ1-5; D is possibly TRBD1 (5 bases). V was pared by 3 bases and J by 7 bases, with 28 bases between. From germline, CDR1 is DFQATT and CDR2 SNEGSKA (reference sequence). The CDR3 has 18 residues. The CDR3 sequence is CSASTSLGARNWGQPQHF. The CDR3 region has the DNA TGCAGTGCTAGTACGAGCCTTGGGGCAAGGAACTGGGGACAGCCCCAGCATTTT.

This chain uses TRBV5-1 with TRBJ2-2, with D possibly TRBD1 on 6 matching bases. This CDR3 is 15 amino acids long. The germline V and J ends were trimmed by 5 bases and 0 bases, with 11 bases remaining between them. The germline V gene encodes CDR1 SGHRS and CDR2 YFSETQ. The CDR3 reads CASRSGTTNTGELFF. In DNA form, the CDR3 reads TGCGCCAGCAGATCCGGGACAACGAACACCGGGGAGCTGTTTTTT. Drawing the rest from reference TRBV5-1 and TRBJ2-2, the complete variable domain is KAGVTQTPRYLIKTRGQQVTLSCSPISGHRSVSWYQQTPGQGLQFLFEYFSETQRNKGNFPGRFSGRQFSNSRSEMNVSTLELGDSALYLCASRSGTTNTGELFFGEGSRLTVL.

The V call is TRBV7-2, the J call TRBJ1-3; D remains unclear. Trimming shortened V by 5 bases and J by 4 bases, and 12 bases separated the two germline ends. This CDR3 comprises 14 residues. Per germline, CDR1 SGHTA and CDR2 FQGNSA. The DNA of the CDR3 is TGTGCCAGCAGCAGGTTAAGTTCGGGAAACACCATATATTTT. Its translation: CASSRLSSGNTIYF.

This rearrangement joins TRBV2 to TRBJ2-3; 9 bases are a match to TRBD2. Germline V gene data show CDR1 as SNHLY and CDR2 as FYNNEI. J was trimmed by 3 bases and V by 7 bases; bases with no gene match: 2. The CDR3 spans 13 residues. The CDR3 DNA reads TGTGCCAGCACGGCGGGGGGGACAGATACGCAGTATTTT. It is translated as CASTAGGTDTQYF. Full variable domain (remainder filled in from reference TRBV2 and TRBJ2-3): EPEVTQTPSHQVTQMGQEVILRCVPISNHLYFYWYRQILGQKVEFLVSFYNNEISEKSEIFDDQFSVERPDGSNFTLKIRSTKLEDSAMYFCASTAGGTDTQYFGPGTRLTVL.

This clonotype was seen only once. The V call is TRBV7-2, the J call TRBJ2-5; D call uncertain. This CDR3 has 14 residues. V gave up 0 bases and J gave up 1 base, with 6 bases separating them. Germline V lookup: CDR1 SGHTA, CDR2 FQGNSA. CDR3 sequence: CASSLAGFQETQYF. The CDR3 nucleotides read TGTGCCAGCAGCTTAGCTGGTTTCCAAGAGACCCAGTACTTC. The whole variable domain, remainder taken from reference TRBV7-2 and TRBJ2-5, is GAGVSQSPSNKVTEKGKDVELRCDPISGHTALYWYRQSLGQGLEFLIYFQGNSAPDKSGLPSDRFSAERTGGSVSTLTIQRTQQEDSAVYLCASSLAGFQETQYFGPGTRLLVL.

V gene TRBV5-1 combines with J gene TRBJ2-1, with D possibly matching TRBD2 (5 bases). This CDR3 is 20 amino acids long. CDR1 and CDR2 (germline): SGHRS, YFSETQ. V shed 1 base and J shed 5 bases, with 28 bases lying between them. In DNA, the CDR3 is TGCGCCAGCAGCTTGATGACCATGGCCGCGGGCCCTTCGTGGGACAATGAGCAGTTCTTC. Its protein product is CASSLMTMAAGPSWDNEQFF.

The genes are TRBV6-6 and TRBJ2-5, with unresolved D. Per the germline V gene, CDR1 is MNHNY and CDR2 is SVGAGI (reference sequence). Trimming removed 3 bases from V and 2 bases from J, with 7 bases in between. The CDR3 spans 13 residues. The CDR3 sequence: CASSYGVQETQYF. As DNA, the CDR3 is TGTGCCAGCAGTTATGGGGTTCAAGAGACCCAGTACTTC.

The chain recombines TRBV12-3 or TRBV12-4 with TRBJ2-3; weak D call: TRBD1 (5 bases). The length of the CDR3 is 16 residues. With 3 bases removed from V and 2 bases from J, the gap between germline ends came to 15 bases. As DNA, the CDR3 is TGTGCCAGCAGTTTGGGGCCCTCTCCGTTCACAGATACGCAGTATTTT. Translating it yields CASSLGPSPFTDTQYF.

This rearrangement joins TRBV5-1 to TRBJ2-4; 7 positions agree with TRBD1. This CDR3 comprises 14 residues. CDR1 and CDR2 from the germline V gene are SGHRS and YFSETQ. J was trimmed by 9 bases and V by 1 base; bases with no gene match: 7. CDR3 coding DNA: TGCGCCAGCAGCTTGTCTGGGGACAGAGCCATTCAGTACTTC. Translated, it gives CASSLSGDRAIQYF.

The chain couples TRBV12-3 or TRBV12-4 to TRBJ2-5, with 8 nucleotides matching TRBD1. The length of the CDR3 is 15 residues. Germline trimming cut 3 bases from V and 5 bases from J; bases unmatched to any gene: 8. CDR3 nucleotide sequence: TGTGCCAGCAGTTTGGAGGCAGGGGGCCTTGAGACCCAGTACTTC. It is translated as CASSLEAGGLETQYF.

The J gene is TRBJ2-1, the V gene TRBV20-1; TRBD2 is a possible D gene (5 bases). CDR3 length equals 13 residues. V was clipped by 6 bases and J by 7 bases, with 16 bases between them. The V gene's germline CDR1 is DFQATT and CDR2 SNEGSKA (reference sequence). CDR3 in DNA: TGCAGTGCCACCCCTTGGCCGGGGAATGAGCAGTTCTTC. It encodes CSATPWPGNEQFF.

The chain couples TRBV2 to TRBJ1-6, with TRBD1 matching 10 bases. J lost 10 bases, V lost 5 bases, and 8 bases had no gene match. Per the germline V gene, CDR1 is SNHLY and CDR2 is FYNNEI. The CDR3 has 15 amino acids. CDR3 in amino acids: CASSRPGTGESPLHF. CDR3 bases: TGTGCCAGCAGTCGTCCCGGGACAGGGGAATCACCCCTCCACTTT.

The chain has TRBV6-2 or TRBV6-3 and TRBJ2-4, with 9 bases aligning to TRBD2. The CDR3 is 16 amino acids. With V trimmed by 5 bases and J by 6 bases, 11 bases remained unmatched. Germline V gene data show CDR1 as MNHEY and CDR2 as SVGEGT. CDR3 DNA sequence: TGTGCCAGCAGTACGGGGCGGCGGGGGGGCAGAAACATTCAGTACTTC. This sequence encodes CASSTGRRGGRNIQYF.

The chain combines TRBV28 with TRBJ2-7; either TRBD1 or TRBD2 may fit D (5 bases each). V lost 2 bases and J 6 bases, leaving 14 bases between the germline ends. Germline-derived CDR1 and CDR2 are MDHEN and SYDVKM. CDR3 length: 14 amino acids. The CDR3 spells CASSLGTARGEQYF. CDR3 nucleotide sequence: TGTGCCAGCAGTTTAGGGACGGCGCGCGGCGAGCAGTACTTC.

This chain uses TRBV20-1 with TRBJ2-2; 7 bases map to TRBD2. Per the germline V gene, CDR1 is DFQATT and CDR2 is SNEGSKA (reference sequence). The V gene end was trimmed by 5 bases and the J gene end by 4 bases; junction bases not matched to a gene: 16. The CDR3 consists of 17 residues. The CDR3 coding sequence is TGCAGTGCTGATCGAGTTGAGCGGGGCGAGCCCACCGGGGAGCTGTTTTTT. Translated: CSADRVERGEPTGELFF.

This rearrangement joins TRBV27 to TRBJ2-1; D possibly corresponds to TRBD1 (6 bases). Germline V gene sequence: CDR1 MNHEY, CDR2 SMNVEV (reference sequence). Trimming removed 2 bases at V and 9 bases at J, with 8 bases between. CDR3 length: 12 residues. CDR3: CASSLTGSEQFF. CDR3 bases: TGTGCCAGCAGTTTAACAGGGAGTGAGCAGTTCTTC.

J is TRBJ2-2 and V is TRBV9; D remains ambiguous. V was clipped by 0 bases and J by 6 bases, with 6 bases between them. This CDR3 comprises 13 residues. The germline CDR1 and CDR2 sequences are SGDLS and YYNGEE. The CDR3: CASSVAIAGELFF. The CDR3 nucleotides are TGTGCCAGCAGCGTAGCCATAGCCGGGGAGCTGTTTTTT.

This sequence joins TRBV19 and TRBJ2-7; 9 bases map to TRBD2. V lost 4 bases and J lost 6; bases outside the gene matches: 7. This CDR3 is 14 amino acids long. The germline CDR1 and CDR2 sequences are LNHDA and SQIVND (reference sequence). The CDR3 region is CASSTGTAGGEQYF. CDR3 coding DNA: TGTGCCAGTAGTACCGGGACAGCGGGGGGCGAGCAGTACTTC.

The CDR3 bases are TGTGCCAGCAGCCTCGCTCACTCTAAGGGGTCGCAGTATTTT. This translates into CASSLAHSKGSQYF. This sequence joins TRBV28 and TRBJ2-3, with D perhaps TRBD1 (5 bases). Germline V gene sequence: CDR1 MDHEN, CDR2 SYDVKM. V lost 6 bases and J 10 bases, leaving 20 bases between the germline ends. CDR3 length equals 14 residues.

V usage is TRBV18 and J usage is TRBJ2-5, with 8 bases that match TRBD1. The germline gives CDR1 KGHSH, CDR2 LQKENI. The CDR3 runs to 14 residues. J was trimmed by 2 bases and V by 3 bases; bases with no gene match: 2. The CDR3 coding sequence is TGTGCCAGCTCACCGGACAGGGCTCAAGAGACCCAGTACTTC. Translation: CASSPDRAQETQYF.

This CDR3 reads CASSPSMDTQYF. In DNA, the CDR3 is TGTGCCAGCTCACCATCCATGGATACGCAGTATTTT. The chain is built from TRBV18 and TRBJ2-3, with D unclear. The CDR3 has 12 amino acids. Germline V CDR1 and CDR2: KGHSH, LQKENI. Trimming left V 2 bases short and J 6 bases short, with 6 bases between.

This sequence joins TRBV30 and TRBJ1-6; D ambiguous. The CDR3 is 13 residues long. Trimming removed 4 bases from V and 9 bases from J, with 13 bases in between. Germline assignment: CDR1 GTSNPN and CDR2 SVGIG (reference sequence). The CDR3 reads CAWTPWGSSPLHF. CDR3 nucleotide sequence: TGTGCCTGGACCCCCTGGGGTAGTTCACCCCTCCACTTT.

This clonotype was seen a handful of times. This chain links TRBV2 with TRBJ2-7, with D possibly matching TRBD1 (5 bases). The CDR3 has 14 amino acids. Trimming shortened V by 8 bases and J by 1 base, and 15 bases separated the two germline ends. Germline values: CDR1 SNHLY, CDR2 FYNNEI. CDR3 amino acids: CASSYQGISYEQYF. The CDR3 DNA reads TGTGCCAGCTCGTACCAGGGAATTTCCTACGAGCAGTACTTC.

The CDR3 coding sequence is TGCGCCAGCAGCTTGGCGGGGTTCTCCTACAATGAGCAGTTCTTC. This encodes CASSLAGFSYNEQFF. This chain connects TRBV5-1 to TRBJ2-1; weak D call: TRBD2 (5 bases). Germline values: CDR1 SGHRS, CDR2 YFSETQ. V was cut by 0 bases and J by 0 bases, with 7 bases left in between. The CDR3 runs to 15 residues.

The chain joins TRBV30 to TRBJ2-7, with D perhaps TRBD1 or TRBD2 (5 bases each). The germline V gene has CDR1 GTSNPN and CDR2 SVGIG (reference sequence). V was pared by 5 bases and J by 7 bases, with 15 bases between. The CDR3 covers 12 residues. The CDR3 is CAWGGPPGEQYF. CDR3 in DNA: TGTGCCTGGGGGGGACCCCCCGGAGAGCAGTACTTC.

The rearrangement joins TRBV20-1 to TRBJ2-7, with D possibly matching TRBD1 (6 bases). The ends were cut back, 0 bases at V and 0 bases at J, with 12 bases in the middle. Germline V gene lookup returns CDR1 DFQATT and CDR2 SNEGSKA (reference sequence). The CDR3 contains 15 residues. The CDR3 is CSARDPTGFSYEQYF. CDR3 sequence (DNA): TGCAGTGCTAGAGACCCAACAGGGTTCTCCTACGAGCAGTACTTC.

The J gene is TRBJ1-2, the V gene TRBV20-1; D not certain. Trimming shortened V by 1 base and J by 8 bases, and 2 bases separated the two germline ends. This CDR3 comprises 9 residues. Per the germline V gene, CDR1 is DFQATT and CDR2 is SNEGSKA (reference sequence). The CDR3, as DNA: TGCAGTGCTAGAGGCGGCTACACCTTC. Protein: CSARGGYTF.

This chain connects TRBV6-1 to TRBJ2-2; 9 positions match TRBD1. Per the germline V gene, CDR1 is MNHNS and CDR2 is SASEGT. The CDR3 consists of 16 residues. V lost 7 bases to trimming and J lost 5 bases; unmatched junction nucleotides: 11. CDR3 in amino acids: CASTAPTGGRTGELFF. CDR3 in DNA: TGTGCCAGCACCGCCCCGACAGGGGGAAGGACCGGGGAGCTGTTTTTT.

V usage is TRBV30 and J usage is TRBJ1-6, with D hard to call. V lost 2 bases to trimming and J lost 8 bases, with 22 bases between them. The CDR3 runs 17 residues. The germline V gene encodes CDR1 GTSNPN and CDR2 SVGIG (reference sequence). CDR3 sequence (DNA): TGTGCCTGGAGTTCCTTCCAATCTCCGACACGGGATTCACCCCTCCACTTT. It is translated as CAWSSFQSPTRDSPLHF.

This chain uses TRBV7-9 with TRBJ1-2; TRBD1 agrees at 8 bases. CDR3 length: 16 residues. Trimming cost V 3 bases and J 1 base; bases outside gene matches: 7. CDR1 and CDR2 from the germline V gene are SEHNR and FQNEAQ (reference sequence). The CDR3 DNA follows: TGTGCCAGCAGCTTCATAGGACAGGGACTTAACTATGGCTACACCTTC. Its translation: CASSFIGQGLNYGYTF.

This chain connects TRBV2 to TRBJ1-6; D unresolved. CDR1 SNHLY and CDR2 FYNNEI come from the germline V gene. This CDR3 spans 18 amino acids. V was pared by 1 base and J by 0 bases, with 13 bases between. CDR3 residues: CASSEGSGGSSYNSPLHF. The DNA for the CDR3 is TGTGCCAGCAGTGAAGGGAGTGGAGGGAGCTCCTATAATTCACCCCTCCACTTT.